Each of the 17 T cell receptor beta chains below was sequenced from the same sample in a study of sequential checkpoint blockade in melanoma (dated by TCRdb to about 2019). The library was obtained by the immunoSEQ multiplex PCR assay. What TCRdb holds here is the immuneACCESS table cut down to in-frame rearrangements. Part of the clones is not present; checked against another copy, under half of the missing clones reflect an unresolved V gene, and the others are unexplained. Counted in this sample were about 18,000 clones; less than 30% of them appeared once. The top ten clones comprise around 7.2% of the sample. This specimen's treatment or condition label, interpreted: randomized to nivolumab then ipilimumab (arm A) or the reverse (arm B). The material was tumor tissue (inferred from file names), obtained from a patient given nivolumab and ipilimumab in sequence. The source of these receptors is a human donor with melanoma.

This clone has only a few counts. The rearrangement joins TRBV11-3 to TRBJ2-3; D gene unclear. Trimming shortened V by 5 bases and J by 5 bases, and 20 bases separated the two germline ends. Germline loops: CDR1 SGHNT, CDR2 YENEEA. The CDR3 loop spans 16 amino acids. CDR3 loop: CASSPFLPGYKDTQYF. For the CDR3, the DNA is TGTGCCAGCAGCCCTTTTCTACCGGGCTATAAAGATACGCAGTATTTT.

This clone was found many times. V is TRBV11-3 and J is TRBJ2-2; D uncertain. The germline gives CDR1 SGHNT, CDR2 YENEEA. CDR3 length: 14 amino acids. V was cut by 3 bases and J by 1 base, with 6 bases left in between. CDR3: CASSFLENTGELFF. CDR3 nucleotides: TGTGCCAGCAGCTTCCTTGAGAACACCGGGGAGCTGTTTTTT.

This chain connects TRBV15 to TRBJ2-7; 9 positions match TRBD2. With V trimmed by 3 bases and J by 2 bases, 5 bases remained unmatched. Germline V gene data show CDR1 as LNHNV and CDR2 as YYDKDF (reference sequence). The CDR3 loop spans 15 amino acids. CDR3 loop: CATSSGGRVPYEQYF. CDR3 DNA sequence: TGTGCCACCAGCAGCGGCGGGAGGGTTCCCTACGAGCAGTACTTC.

The genes are TRBV6-8 and TRBJ2-7, with TRBD1 as a possible D gene (6 bases). V was clipped by 2 bases and J by 2 bases, with 10 bases between them. Germline CDR1 and CDR2: MNHGY and SAAAGT. This CDR3 comprises 14 residues. CDR3 in DNA: TGTGCCAGCAGTTACGCAGGGGCCCCCTACGAGCAGTACTTC. It specifies CASSYAGAPYEQYF.

There are a few counts of this clone. This rearrangement joins TRBV6-8 to TRBJ1-5, with TRBD1 identical over 9 bases. V gave up 6 bases and J gave up 5 bases; unmatched junction bases: 8. The germline V gene encodes CDR1 MNHGY and CDR2 SAAAGT. The CDR3 loop spans 15 amino acids. CDR3 DNA sequence: TGTGCCAGCAGAAACGAACAGGGGGCATATCAGCCCCAGCATTTT. Its protein is CASRNEQGAYQPQHF.

The V gene is TRBV19, the J gene TRBJ2-2; no reliable D call. Trimming took off 3 bases at V and 6 bases at J, with 8 bases between the two ends. CDR3 length: 13 amino acids. CDR1 is LNHDA, CDR2 SQIVND, per germline (reference sequence). CDR3: CASSIGYPGELFF. In nucleotides, the CDR3 is TGTGCCAGTAGTATCGGTTATCCCGGGGAGCTGTTTTTT.

This clone was counted many times. This sequence joins TRBV11-3 and TRBJ2-7; possibly TRBD1 for D (6 bases). Germline assignment: CDR1 SGHNT and CDR2 YENEEA. This CDR3 has 14 residues. Between the trimmed V and J ends, which lost 5 bases and 6 bases, there was a span of 17 bases. Here the CDR3 DNA reads TGTGCCAGCAGCCAATCCAAGGGGGATGTCGAGCAGTACTTC. Encoded protein: CASSQSKGDVEQYF.

This chain connects TRBV6-8 to TRBJ1-5, with D uncertain. Trimming removed 7 bases at V and 0 bases at J, with 16 bases between. The germline gives CDR1 MNHGY, CDR2 SAAAGT. The CDR3 is 16 residues long. The CDR3 sequence is CASKGGIRVSNQPQHF. The CDR3 DNA reads as TGTGCCAGCAAGGGAGGGATTCGGGTTAGCAATCAGCCCCAGCATTTT.

This clone has more than one count but fewer than ten. The gene calls are TRBV11-3 and TRBJ1-2, with TRBD1 matching 7 bases. Germline loops: CDR1 SGHNT, CDR2 YENEEA. V gave up 6 bases and J gave up 1 base; unmatched junction bases: 5. This CDR3 is built from 14 residues. This CDR3 reads CASSHRGSNYGYTF. CDR3 bases: TGTGCCAGCAGTCACAGGGGCAGTAACTATGGCTACACCTTC. Full variable domain (outside the CDR3, taken from reference TRBV11-3 and TRBJ1-2): EAGVVQSPRYKIIEKKQPVAFWCNPISGHNTLYWYLQNLGQGPELLIRYENEEAVDDSQLPKDRFSAERLKGVDSTLKIQPAELGDSAVYLCASSHRGSNYGYTFGSGTRLTVV.

This rearrangement joins TRBV9 to TRBJ2-5, with D possibly TRBD1 on 5 matching bases. There are 13 residues in the CDR3. The ends were cut back, 4 bases at V and 3 bases at J, with 10 bases in the middle. CDR1 and CDR2 (germline): SGDLS, YYNGEE. The CDR3: CASSFLGEETQYF. Written as DNA, the CDR3 is TGTGCCAGCAGCTTCCTAGGGGAAGAGACCCAGTACTTC.

This clone was found a few times. The rearrangement joins TRBV9 to TRBJ2-5, with 11 bases matching TRBD2. Unmatched junction bases numbered 7, after V lost 5 bases and J lost 4 bases. The CDR3 loop spans 15 amino acids. Germline V gives CDR1 SGDLS, CDR2 YYNGEE. CDR3 sequence: CASSPGTSGRETQYF. Here the CDR3 DNA reads TGTGCCAGCAGTCCCGGGACTAGCGGCCGAGAGACCCAGTACTTC.

The chain is built from TRBV19 and TRBJ2-2, with D hard to call. Looked up from germline, CDR1 is LNHDA and CDR2 is SQIVND (reference sequence). This CDR3 spans 15 amino acids. Trimming cost V 5 bases and J 0 bases, with 10 bases left between them. DNA for the CDR3: TGTGCCAGTAGTTTTAGCCCAACGAACACCGGGGAGCTGTTTTTT. Amino acid sequence: CASSFSPTNTGELFF.

This clone was detected only a few times. The chain recombines TRBV6-8 with TRBJ1-1, with D uncertain. Germline assignment: CDR1 MNHGY and CDR2 SAAAGT. V was clipped by 5 bases and J by 0 bases, with 7 bases between them. CDR3 length equals 13 residues. This chain's CDR3 is CASSDNMNTEAFF. CDR3 sequence (DNA): TGTGCCAGCAGTGACAACATGAACACTGAAGCTTTCTTT.

J is TRBJ2-2 and V is TRBV29-1; possible D gene TRBD2, 6 bases. The germline V gene encodes CDR1 SQVTM and CDR2 ANQGSEA. V lost 2 bases, J lost 3 bases, and 10 bases lay in between. This CDR3 has 14 amino acids. The CDR3 loop reads CSVESGYDTGELFF. CDR3 bases: TGCAGCGTTGAAAGCGGGTATGACACCGGGGAGCTGTTTTTT.

This clone was detected only a few times. The V call is TRBV30, the J call TRBJ1-5; D remains unclear. Germline values: CDR1 GTSNPN, CDR2 SVGIG (reference sequence). This CDR3 contains 14 residues. Trimming removed 2 bases from V and 0 bases from J, with 8 bases in between. The CDR3 is CAWSRTHSNQPQHF. CDR3 DNA sequence: TGTGCCTGGAGTCGGACCCATAGCAATCAGCCCCAGCATTTT.

In this sample, this clone turned up a few times. V is TRBV28 and J is TRBJ2-7; D uncertain. V gave up 6 bases and J gave up 6 bases, with 12 bases separating them. This CDR3 region has 12 residues. Germline V gene sequence: CDR1 MDHEN, CDR2 SYDVKM. The CDR3 is CASRSGSREQYF. CDR3 bases: TGTGCCAGCAGGAGTGGGTCCCGCGAGCAGTACTTC.

The chain combines TRBV6-7 with TRBJ1-1, with D unclear. TRBV6-7 is sorted into the ORF group, with uncertain function. CDR3 length equals 15 residues. Trimming pared 2 bases from V and 1 base from J, leaving 11 bases between. The CDR3: CASSYGSGPNTEAFF. The CDR3 coding sequence is TGTGCCAGCAGTTACGGGTCAGGACCGAACACTGAAGCTTTCTTT.